This is a list of T cell receptor beta chains from one sample in a study of T cell responses to AZD1222 COVID-19 vaccine. Method: immunoSEQ multiplex PCR; TCRdb's copy keeps in-frame clones and lacks some. The sample holds 200,000 or so clones, roughly 93% seen once. Specimen: peripheral blood, collected on day 0 of AZD1222 vaccination. Receptors originate from an adult in good health. CDR3s include the opening cysteine and the closing phenylalanine or tryptophan. The order of the fields is J gene, clone size, V gene, D gene, CDR3 DNA, CDR3 protein. D genes are given only for firm matches. Expanded clones are given a class, and other clones once, few, many or no size at all.

J gene: TRBJ2-1; clone size: once; V gene: TRBV6-1; D gene: TRBD2; CDR3 DNA: TGTGCCAGCAGTGAAGATCGGGCGGGAGGGGTTTACAATGAGCAGTTCTTC; CDR3 protein: CASSEDRAGGVYNEQFF
J gene: TRBJ1-2; clone size: -; V gene: TRBV2; D gene: TRBD1; CDR3 DNA: TGTGCCAGCAGAGACCTACAGGGGCTTAACTATGGCTACACCTTC; CDR3 protein: CASRDLQGLNYGYTF
J gene: TRBJ2-7; clone size: -; V gene: TRBV28; D gene: -; CDR3 DNA: TGTGCCAGCAGTTTATACGCCCGGGGTTACGAGCAGTACTTC; CDR3 protein: CASSLYARGYEQYF
J gene: TRBJ2-5; clone size: -; V gene: TRBV7-7; D gene: TRBD2; CDR3 DNA: TGTGCTAGCAGCCGGCTAGCGGGCGGGGAGGAGACCCAGTACTTC; CDR3 protein: CASSRLAGGEETQYF
J gene: TRBJ2-7; clone size: few; V gene: TRBV6-1; D gene: -; CDR3 DNA: TGTGCCAGCAGTGAAGACTTGACAGGCGGCTACGAGCAGTACTTC; CDR3 protein: CASSEDLTGGYEQYF
J gene: TRBJ1-1; clone size: -; V gene: TRBV4-1; D gene: -; CDR3 DNA: TGCGCCAGCAGCCCAACCGGAGTATCAGCGGACAGGAACACTGAAGCTTTCTTT; CDR3 protein: CASSPTGVSADRNTEAFF
J gene: TRBJ1-1; clone size: -; V gene: TRBV5-4; D gene: -; CDR3 DNA: TGTGCCAGCAGCATCGGGGTAGGGGGCACTGAAGCTTTCTTT; CDR3 protein: CASSIGVGGTEAFF
J gene: TRBJ2-7; clone size: -; V gene: TRBV3-1/TRBV3-2; D gene: TRBD2; CDR3 DNA: TGTGCCAGCAGCCGAATTCCGGGACTAGCGGCAGCTTTCCTCGAGCAGTACTTC; CDR3 protein: CASSRIPGLAAAFLEQYF
J gene: TRBJ2-5; clone size: -; V gene: TRBV5-1; D gene: -; CDR3 DNA: TGCGCCAGCAGCTTGGTTATAGGGTGGGAGACCCAGTACTTC; CDR3 protein: CASSLVIGWETQYF
J gene: TRBJ2-4; clone size: -; V gene: TRBV10-3; D gene: -; CDR3 DNA: TGTGCCATCAATGCTCTAGCCAAAAACATTCAGTACTTC; CDR3 protein: CAINALAKNIQYF
J gene: TRBJ1-4; clone size: -; V gene: TRBV27; D gene: -; CDR3 DNA: TGTGCCAGCCGGGCATCGAATACGGAAAAACTGTTTTTT; CDR3 protein: CASRASNTEKLFF
J gene: TRBJ2-7; clone size: -; V gene: TRBV7-2; D gene: -; CDR3 DNA: TGTGCCAGCAACGAGAACTCCTACGAGCAGTACTTC; CDR3 protein: CASNENSYEQYF
J gene: TRBJ1-5; clone size: -; V gene: TRBV19; D gene: -; CDR3 DNA: TGTGCCAGTAGTACCCGGGGCGGCGCGGAGGGCAATCAGCCCCAGCATTTT; CDR3 protein: CASSTRGGAEGNQPQHF
J gene: TRBJ2-7; clone size: -; V gene: TRBV4-1; D gene: -; CDR3 DNA: TGCGCCAGCAGCCAAGGGGACGGAGTCTACGAGCAGTACTTC; CDR3 protein: CASSQGDGVYEQYF
J gene: TRBJ2-7; clone size: -; V gene: TRBV27; D gene: -; CDR3 DNA: TGTGCCAGCAGCTCTGGTTGGGAGCAGTACTTC; CDR3 protein: CASSSGWEQYF
J gene: TRBJ2-7; clone size: -; V gene: TRBV28; D gene: TRBD2; CDR3 DNA: TGTGCCAGCAGTCCGTTTCGGGAGGGAGGGTACGAGCAGTACTTC; CDR3 protein: CASSPFREGGYEQYF
J gene: TRBJ1-1; clone size: -; V gene: TRBV4-1; D gene: -; CDR3 DNA: TGCGCCAGCAAACGGACAGTCTTGAACACTGAAGCTTTCTTT; CDR3 protein: CASKRTVLNTEAFF
J gene: TRBJ2-3; clone size: -; V gene: TRBV6-1; D gene: -; CDR3 DNA: TGTGCCAGCAGTGAAAGGACACCCCTAGGAGGCCGGGGGAAGCGCCTCACAGATACGCAGTATTTT; CDR3 protein: CASSERTPLGGRGKRLTDTQYF
J gene: TRBJ2-1; clone size: -; V gene: TRBV28; D gene: TRBD1; CDR3 DNA: TGTGCCAGCAGTTTACCCGGACAGGGGGGTCGTTACAATGAGCAGTTCTTC; CDR3 protein: CASSLPGQGGRYNEQFF
J gene: TRBJ1-5; clone size: -; V gene: TRBV24-1; D gene: -; CDR3 DNA: TGTGCCACCAGTGAGCGTAGCAATCAGCCCCAGCATTTT; CDR3 protein: CATSERSNQPQHF
J gene: TRBJ2-3; clone size: -; V gene: TRBV29-1; D gene: TRBD2; CDR3 DNA: TGCAGCGGCGGACTAGCAGATACGCAGTATTTT; CDR3 protein: CSGGLADTQYF
J gene: TRBJ1-6; clone size: -; V gene: TRBV7-9; D gene: -; CDR3 DNA: TGTGCCAGCAGCTCGGGACAAAATTCACCCCTCCACTTT; CDR3 protein: CASSSGQNSPLHF
J gene: TRBJ2-1; clone size: -; V gene: TRBV5-1; D gene: -; CDR3 DNA: TGCGCCAGCAGCTTGGCCGCCAGGTACAATGAGCAGTTCTTC; CDR3 protein: CASSLAARYNEQFF
J gene: TRBJ2-3; clone size: -; V gene: TRBV28; D gene: -; CDR3 DNA: TGTGCCAGCAGTTTAGCAGGGACAGATACGCAGTATTTT; CDR3 protein: CASSLAGTDTQYF
J gene: TRBJ1-3; clone size: once; V gene: TRBV10-1; D gene: TRBD1; CDR3 DNA: TGCGCCAGCAGTGGGGACAGCTTCTCTGGAAACACCATATATTTT; CDR3 protein: CASSGDSFSGNTIYF
J gene: TRBJ2-7; clone size: -; V gene: TRBV11-2; D gene: TRBD2; CDR3 DNA: TGTGCCAGCAGCTTGGGACTAGCGGGGGTTTTGGAGCAGTACTTC; CDR3 protein: CASSLGLAGVLEQYF
J gene: TRBJ2-7; clone size: -; V gene: TRBV5-1; D gene: TRBD1; CDR3 DNA: TGCGCCAGCAGCTACTCGACGACCCCGGGACAGGGCTACGAGCAGTACTTC; CDR3 protein: CASSYSTTPGQGYEQYF
J gene: TRBJ2-3; clone size: -; V gene: TRBV13; D gene: -; CDR3 DNA: TGTGCCAGCAGCTTATTGGCCTGGCGGGCTAGCACAGATACGCAGTATTTT; CDR3 protein: CASSLLAWRASTDTQYF
J gene: TRBJ1-2; clone size: -; V gene: TRBV29-1; D gene: -; CDR3 DNA: TGCAGCGTTGTCTCTGGAGCCTATGGCTACACCTTC; CDR3 protein: CSVVSGAYGYTF
J gene: TRBJ2-7; clone size: -; V gene: TRBV5-6; D gene: TRBD1; CDR3 DNA: TGTGCCAGCAGCTTGGTGGGACAGGGGGCGTCCGAGCAGTACTTC; CDR3 protein: CASSLVGQGASEQYF
J gene: TRBJ2-7; clone size: once; V gene: TRBV28; D gene: TRBD1; CDR3 DNA: TGTGCCAGCAGGGCCGGGACAGCCCACCACGAGCAGTACTTC; CDR3 protein: CASRAGTAHHEQYF
J gene: TRBJ1-6; clone size: -; V gene: TRBV6-6; D gene: -; CDR3 DNA: TGTGCCAGCAGTTACTCTAATTCACCCCTCCACTTT; CDR3 protein: CASSYSNSPLHF
J gene: TRBJ2-1; clone size: -; V gene: TRBV11-2; D gene: -; CDR3 DNA: TGTGCCAGCAGCCCAAGTAGCAGGAATGAGCAGTTCTTC; CDR3 protein: CASSPSSRNEQFF
J gene: TRBJ1-2; clone size: -; V gene: TRBV28; D gene: TRBD1; CDR3 DNA: TGTGCCAGCAGAAGGACAGGGGCGGATGGCTACACCTTC; CDR3 protein: CASRRTGADGYTF
J gene: TRBJ1-5; clone size: -; V gene: TRBV9; D gene: -; CDR3 DNA: TGTGCCAGCAGCAGTAGCGGGGACGGCCGGCCCCAGCATTTT; CDR3 protein: CASSSSGDGRPQHF
J gene: TRBJ2-7; clone size: -; V gene: TRBV28; D gene: -; CDR3 DNA: TGTGCCAGCAGGCCCGCAGCAGGGGGGCCCTCCTACGAGCAGTACTTC; CDR3 protein: CASRPAAGGPSYEQYF
J gene: TRBJ2-1; clone size: -; V gene: TRBV11-3; D gene: TRBD2; CDR3 DNA: TGTGCCAGCAGCCGCTCGGAGCGCCTAGCGGATAGTTCCTCCTACAATGAGCAGTTCTTC; CDR3 protein: CASSRSERLADSSSYNEQFF
J gene: TRBJ2-6; clone size: -; V gene: TRBV9; D gene: -; CDR3 DNA: TGTGCCAGCAGCGTAGGTTTCAGAAACTCTGGGGCCAACGTCCTGACTTTC; CDR3 protein: CASSVGFRNSGANVLTF
J gene: TRBJ2-6; clone size: once; V gene: TRBV28; D gene: -; CDR3 DNA: TGTGCTTCAGGGGAATCAACGTCTGGGGCCAACGTCCTGACTTTC; CDR3 protein: CASGESTSGANVLTF
J gene: TRBJ1-1; clone size: once; V gene: TRBV7-9; D gene: TRBD1; CDR3 DNA: TGTGCCAGCAGCTCTCAGGGGGACACTGAAGCTTTCTTT; CDR3 protein: CASSSQGDTEAFF
J gene: TRBJ2-3; clone size: -; V gene: TRBV29-1; D gene: -; CDR3 DNA: TGCAGCGTTCCCCGGGGGAGCACAGATACGCAGTATTTT; CDR3 protein: CSVPRGSTDTQYF
J gene: TRBJ1-1; clone size: -; V gene: TRBV5-6; D gene: -; CDR3 DNA: TGTGCCAGCAGCTTGGTCGGGTCCACTGAAGCTTTCTTT; CDR3 protein: CASSLVGSTEAFF
J gene: TRBJ1-2; clone size: -; V gene: TRBV19; D gene: -; CDR3 DNA: TGTGCCAGTACCGAAGGGATCTATGGCTACACCTTC; CDR3 protein: CASTEGIYGYTF
J gene: TRBJ1-5; clone size: once; V gene: TRBV6-1; D gene: -; CDR3 DNA: TGTGCCAGCAGTGAGAGGGGGGGGCGTCAGCCCCAGCATTTT; CDR3 protein: CASSERGGRQPQHF
J gene: TRBJ1-6; clone size: -; V gene: TRBV5-4; D gene: TRBD1; CDR3 DNA: TGTGCCAGCAGCAATCGGGACAGCTATAATTCACCCCTCCACTTT; CDR3 protein: CASSNRDSYNSPLHF
J gene: TRBJ1-1; clone size: once; V gene: TRBV28; D gene: TRBD1; CDR3 DNA: TGTGCCAGCAGTCCCTCGACAGGGGTGAACACTGAAGCTTTCTTT; CDR3 protein: CASSPSTGVNTEAFF
J gene: TRBJ1-2; clone size: -; V gene: TRBV6-5; D gene: TRBD1; CDR3 DNA: TGTGCCAGCAACCTCGACAGGGCCCTTTCCTACACCTTC; CDR3 protein: CASNLDRALSYTF
J gene: TRBJ1-2; clone size: -; V gene: TRBV12-3/TRBV12-4; D gene: -; CDR3 DNA: TGTGCCAGCAGTCGCAGGGGTGGCTACACCTTC; CDR3 protein: CASSRRGGYTF
J gene: TRBJ1-2; clone size: -; V gene: TRBV28; D gene: TRBD1; CDR3 DNA: TGTGCCAGCACCTTGGACAGGGGTTTTGGCTACACCTTC; CDR3 protein: CASTLDRGFGYTF
J gene: TRBJ2-7; clone size: -; V gene: TRBV27; D gene: -; CDR3 DNA: TGTGCCAGCGGACTCGGAGGGGTTCCCTACGAGCAGTACTTC; CDR3 protein: CASGLGGVPYEQYF
J gene: TRBJ2-1; clone size: -; V gene: TRBV5-6; D gene: TRBD2; CDR3 DNA: TGTGCCAGCAGCTTGAGGACTAGCGGGAGAAACAATGAGCAGTTCTTC; CDR3 protein: CASSLRTSGRNNEQFF
J gene: TRBJ1-2; clone size: -; V gene: TRBV28; D gene: -; CDR3 DNA: TGTGCCAGCAGTTCGACGGAGCATGGCTACACCTTC; CDR3 protein: CASSSTEHGYTF
J gene: TRBJ2-2; clone size: -; V gene: TRBV3-1/TRBV3-2; D gene: TRBD1; CDR3 DNA: TGTGCCAGCAGCCTGGGACAGGGGCGCACCGGGGAGCTGTTTTTT; CDR3 protein: CASSLGQGRTGELFF